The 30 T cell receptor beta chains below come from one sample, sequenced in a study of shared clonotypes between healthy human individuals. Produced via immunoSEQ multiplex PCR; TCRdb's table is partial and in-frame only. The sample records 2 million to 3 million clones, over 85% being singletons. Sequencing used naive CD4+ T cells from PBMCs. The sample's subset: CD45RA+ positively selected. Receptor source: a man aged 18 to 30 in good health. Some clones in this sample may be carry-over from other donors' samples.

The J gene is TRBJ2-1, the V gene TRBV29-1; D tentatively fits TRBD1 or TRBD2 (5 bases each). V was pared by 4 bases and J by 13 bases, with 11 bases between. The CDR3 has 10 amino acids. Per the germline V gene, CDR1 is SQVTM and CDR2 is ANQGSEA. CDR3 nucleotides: TGCAGCGTTGGGGGGACGGGCCAGTTCTTC. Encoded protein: CSVGGTGQFF.

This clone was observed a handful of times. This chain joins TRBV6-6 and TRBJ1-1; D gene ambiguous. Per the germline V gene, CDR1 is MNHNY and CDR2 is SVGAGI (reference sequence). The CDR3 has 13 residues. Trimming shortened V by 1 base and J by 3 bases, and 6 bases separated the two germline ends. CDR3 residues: CASSYFGDTEAFF. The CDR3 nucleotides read TGTGCCAGCAGTTACTTTGGGGACACTGAAGCTTTCTTT.

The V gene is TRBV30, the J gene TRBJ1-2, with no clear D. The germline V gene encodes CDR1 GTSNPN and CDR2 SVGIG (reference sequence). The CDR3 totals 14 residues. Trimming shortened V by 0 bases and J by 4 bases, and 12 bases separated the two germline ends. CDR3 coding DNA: TGTGCCTGGAGTGTAGGCGTCCCCTTCTATGGCTACACCTTC. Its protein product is CAWSVGVPFYGYTF.

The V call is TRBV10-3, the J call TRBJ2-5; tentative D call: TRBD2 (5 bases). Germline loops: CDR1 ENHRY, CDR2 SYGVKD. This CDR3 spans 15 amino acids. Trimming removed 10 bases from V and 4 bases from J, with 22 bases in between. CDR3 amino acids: CATTFRLTLGETQYF. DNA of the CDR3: TGTGCCACCACGTTCCGACTAACGCTAGGAGAGACCCAGTACTTC.

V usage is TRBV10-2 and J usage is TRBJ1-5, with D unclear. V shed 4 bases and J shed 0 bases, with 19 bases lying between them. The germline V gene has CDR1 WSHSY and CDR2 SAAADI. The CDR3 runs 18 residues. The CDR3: CASSVWAAGIYSNQPQHF. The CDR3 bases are TGCGCCAGCAGTGTTTGGGCCGCTGGGATCTATAGCAATCAGCCCCAGCATTTT.

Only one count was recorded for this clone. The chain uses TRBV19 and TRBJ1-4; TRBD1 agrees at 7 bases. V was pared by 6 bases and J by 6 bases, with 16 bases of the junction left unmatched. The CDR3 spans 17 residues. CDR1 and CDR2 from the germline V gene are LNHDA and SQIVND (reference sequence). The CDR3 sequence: CASSPPTGTMVYEKLFF. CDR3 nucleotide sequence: TGTGCCAGTAGCCCCCCGACAGGGACGATGGTTTATGAAAAACTGTTTTTT.

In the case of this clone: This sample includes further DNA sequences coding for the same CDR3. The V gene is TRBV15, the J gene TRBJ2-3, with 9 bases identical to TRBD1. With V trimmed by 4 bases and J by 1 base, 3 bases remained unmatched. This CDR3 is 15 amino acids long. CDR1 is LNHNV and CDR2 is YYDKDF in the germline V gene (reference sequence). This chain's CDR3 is CATSKTGGRTDTQYF. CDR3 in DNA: TGTGCCACCAGCAAAACAGGGGGCCGCACAGATACGCAGTATTTT.

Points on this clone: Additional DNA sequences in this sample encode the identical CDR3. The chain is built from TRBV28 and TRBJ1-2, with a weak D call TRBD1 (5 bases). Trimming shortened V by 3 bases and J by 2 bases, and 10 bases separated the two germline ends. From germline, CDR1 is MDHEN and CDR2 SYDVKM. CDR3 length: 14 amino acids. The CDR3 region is CASSFSGGNYGYTF. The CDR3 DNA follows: TGTGCCAGCAGTTTCAGTGGGGGAAACTATGGCTACACCTTC.

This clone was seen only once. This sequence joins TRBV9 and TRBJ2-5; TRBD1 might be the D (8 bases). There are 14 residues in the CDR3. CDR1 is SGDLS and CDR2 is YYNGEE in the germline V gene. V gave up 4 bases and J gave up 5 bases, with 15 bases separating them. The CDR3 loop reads CASSSGQGGETQYF. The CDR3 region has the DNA TGTGCCAGCAGCTCTGGACAGGGAGGGGAGACCCAGTACTTC.

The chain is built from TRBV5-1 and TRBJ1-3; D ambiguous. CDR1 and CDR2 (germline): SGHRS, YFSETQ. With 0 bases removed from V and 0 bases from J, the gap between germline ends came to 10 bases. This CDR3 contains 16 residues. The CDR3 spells CASSLGAMISGNTIYF. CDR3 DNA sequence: TGCGCCAGCAGCTTGGGAGCAATGATCTCTGGAAACACCATATATTTT.

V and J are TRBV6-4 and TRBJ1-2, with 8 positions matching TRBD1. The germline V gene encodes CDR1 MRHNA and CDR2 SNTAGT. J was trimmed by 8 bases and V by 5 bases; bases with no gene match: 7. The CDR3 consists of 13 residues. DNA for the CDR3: TGTGCCAGCAGTCAGGGGGCTCGCTGGGGCTACACCTTC. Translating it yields CASSQGARWGYTF.

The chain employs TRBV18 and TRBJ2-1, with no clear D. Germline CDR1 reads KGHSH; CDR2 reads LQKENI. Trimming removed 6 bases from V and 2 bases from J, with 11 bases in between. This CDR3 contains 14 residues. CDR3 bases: TGTGCCAGCTCTCCCCCAGCGACCTACAATGAGCAGTTCTTC. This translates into CASSPPATYNEQFF.

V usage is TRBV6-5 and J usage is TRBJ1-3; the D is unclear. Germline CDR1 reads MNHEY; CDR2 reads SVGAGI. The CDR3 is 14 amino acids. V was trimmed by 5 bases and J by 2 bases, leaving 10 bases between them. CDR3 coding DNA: TGTGCCAGCAGTAAGGCCTGGACTGGAAACACCATATATTTT. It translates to CASSKAWTGNTIYF.

The CDR3 sequence: CASSFDGQGITEAFF. The DNA for the CDR3 is TGTGCCAGCAGCTTTGACGGGCAGGGTATTACTGAAGCTTTCTTT. The chain joins TRBV5-4 to TRBJ1-1, with a weak D call TRBD1 (5 bases). Germline assignment: CDR1 SGHNT and CDR2 YYREEE (reference sequence). V lost 2 bases and J 5 bases, leaving 16 bases between the germline ends. The CDR3 is made up of 15 amino acids.

The chain's CDR3 is CASSHGGLYTGELFF. The CDR3 DNA follows: TGTGCCAGCAGCCACGGAGGACTGTACACCGGGGAGCTGTTTTTT. The rearrangement uses TRBV7-3 and TRBJ2-2, with D possibly TRBD2 on 5 matching bases. V dropped 5 bases and J dropped 3 bases, with 13 bases sitting between them. This CDR3 region has 15 residues. Per germline, CDR1 SGHTA and CDR2 FQGTGA.

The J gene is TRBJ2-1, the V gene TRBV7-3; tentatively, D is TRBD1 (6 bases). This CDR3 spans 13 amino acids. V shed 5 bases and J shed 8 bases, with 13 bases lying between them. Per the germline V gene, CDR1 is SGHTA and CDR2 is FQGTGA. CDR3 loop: CASSQGRRDEQFF. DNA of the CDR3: TGTGCCAGCAGCCAGGGGCGAAGGGATGAGCAGTTCTTC.

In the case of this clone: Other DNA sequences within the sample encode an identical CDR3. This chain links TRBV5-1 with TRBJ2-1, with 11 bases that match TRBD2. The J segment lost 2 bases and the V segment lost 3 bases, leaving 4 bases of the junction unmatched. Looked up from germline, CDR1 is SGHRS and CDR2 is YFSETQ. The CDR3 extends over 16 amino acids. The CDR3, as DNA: TGCGCCAGCAGCTCCGGGACTAGCGGAGCCTACAATGAGCAGTTCTTC. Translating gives CASSSGTSGAYNEQFF. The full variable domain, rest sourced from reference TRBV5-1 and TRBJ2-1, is KAGVTQTPRYLIKTRGQQVTLSCSPISGHRSVSWYQQTPGQGLQFLFEYFSETQRNKGNFPGRFSGRQFSNSRSEMNVSTLELGDSALYLCASSSGTSGAYNEQFFGPGTRLTVL.

CDR3 in DNA: TGTGCCAGCAGCGTAGGGCTAGCTGGGGCCTCCTACAATGAGCAGTTCTTC. Residues: CASSVGLAGASYNEQFF. This rearrangement joins TRBV9 to TRBJ2-1, with D perhaps assigned TRBD1 or TRBD2 (5 bases each). The CDR3 runs 17 residues. Germline assignment: CDR1 SGDLS and CDR2 YYNGEE. Trimming left V 0 bases short and J 0 bases short, with 13 bases between.

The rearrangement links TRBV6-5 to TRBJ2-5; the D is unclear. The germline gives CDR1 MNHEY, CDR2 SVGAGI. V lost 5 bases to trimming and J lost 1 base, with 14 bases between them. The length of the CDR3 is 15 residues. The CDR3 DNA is TGTGCCAGCAGTCCCACCTGGACGGCCCAAGAGACCCAGTACTTC. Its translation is CASSPTWTAQETQYF.

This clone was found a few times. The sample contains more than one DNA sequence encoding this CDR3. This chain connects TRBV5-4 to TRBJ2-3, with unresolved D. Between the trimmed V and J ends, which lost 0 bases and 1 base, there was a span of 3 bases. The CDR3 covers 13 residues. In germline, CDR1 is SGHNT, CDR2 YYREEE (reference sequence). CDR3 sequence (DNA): TGTGCCAGCAGCTTGGCCGGCACAGATACGCAGTATTTT. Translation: CASSLAGTDTQYF.

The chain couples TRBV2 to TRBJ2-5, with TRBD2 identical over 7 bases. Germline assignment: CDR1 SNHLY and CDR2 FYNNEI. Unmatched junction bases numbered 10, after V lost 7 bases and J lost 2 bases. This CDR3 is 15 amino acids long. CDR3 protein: CASKGSGHLQETQYF. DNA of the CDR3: TGTGCCAGCAAAGGTAGCGGGCACCTACAAGAGACCCAGTACTTC.

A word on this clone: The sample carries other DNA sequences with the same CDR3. CDR3 coding DNA: TGCGCCAGCAGCTTAGGTACCGGGGCCAACGTCCTGACTTTC. It translates to CASSLGTGANVLTF. This chain joins TRBV5-1 and TRBJ2-6, with D hard to call. There are 14 residues in the CDR3. The V gene lost 2 bases and the J gene lost 4 bases, with 7 bases spanning the gap. Germline loops: CDR1 SGHRS, CDR2 YFSETQ.

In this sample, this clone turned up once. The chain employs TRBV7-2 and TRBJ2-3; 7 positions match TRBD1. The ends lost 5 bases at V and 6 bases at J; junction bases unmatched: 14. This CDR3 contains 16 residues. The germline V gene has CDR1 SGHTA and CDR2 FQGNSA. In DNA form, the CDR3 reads TGTGCCAGCAGCACACGCCGGGACAGCTCGCCGGATACGCAGTATTTT. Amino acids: CASSTRRDSSPDTQYF.

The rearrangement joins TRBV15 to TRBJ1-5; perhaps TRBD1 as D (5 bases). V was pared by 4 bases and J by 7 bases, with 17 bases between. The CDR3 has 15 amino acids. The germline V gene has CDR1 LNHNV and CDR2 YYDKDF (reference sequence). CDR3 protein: CATSTWTGGKQPQHF. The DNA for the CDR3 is TGTGCCACCAGCACATGGACTGGGGGAAAACAGCCCCAGCATTTT.

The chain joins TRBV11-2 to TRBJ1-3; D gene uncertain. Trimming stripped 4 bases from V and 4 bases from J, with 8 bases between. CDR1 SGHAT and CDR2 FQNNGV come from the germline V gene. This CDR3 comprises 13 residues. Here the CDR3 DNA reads TGTGCCAGCAGCTCATCAACAGGAAACACCATATATTTT. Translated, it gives CASSSSTGNTIYF.

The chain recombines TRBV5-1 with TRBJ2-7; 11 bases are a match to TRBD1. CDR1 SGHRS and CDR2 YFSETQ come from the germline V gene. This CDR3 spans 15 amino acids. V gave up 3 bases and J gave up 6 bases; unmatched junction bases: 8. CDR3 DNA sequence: TGCGCCAGCAGCTCGAACCGGGACAGGGGGGGCGAGCAGTACTTC. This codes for CASSSNRDRGGEQYF.

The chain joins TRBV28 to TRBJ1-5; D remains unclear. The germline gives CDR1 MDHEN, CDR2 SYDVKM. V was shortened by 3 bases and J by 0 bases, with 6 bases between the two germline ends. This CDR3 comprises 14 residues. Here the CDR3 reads CASSFPFSNQPQHF. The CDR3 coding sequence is TGTGCCAGCAGTTTTCCTTTTAGCAATCAGCCCCAGCATTTT.

As DNA, the CDR3 is TGTGCCAGCTCATTTACTAGCGGCTACAATGAGCAGTTCTTC. It codes for CASSFTSGYNEQFF. The rearrangement links TRBV18 to TRBJ2-1; 8 bases are shared with TRBD2. Germline loops: CDR1 KGHSH, CDR2 LQKENI. After removal of 5 bases from V and 3 bases from J, the junction contained 3 bases not matched to a gene. This CDR3 is built from 14 residues.

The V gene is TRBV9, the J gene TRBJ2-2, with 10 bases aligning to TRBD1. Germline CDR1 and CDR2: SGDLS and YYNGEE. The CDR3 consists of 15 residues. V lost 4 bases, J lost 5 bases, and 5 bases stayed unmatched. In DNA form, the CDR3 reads TGTGCCAGCAGCACTAGGACAGGGGGGACCGGGGAGCTGTTTTTT. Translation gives CASSTRTGGTGELFF. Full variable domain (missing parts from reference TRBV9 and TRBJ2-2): DSGVTQTPKHLITATGQRVTLRCSPRSGDLSVYWYQQSLDQGLQFLIQYYNGEERAKGNILERFSAQQFPDLHSELNLSSLELGDSALYFCASSTRTGGTGELFFGEGSRLTVL.

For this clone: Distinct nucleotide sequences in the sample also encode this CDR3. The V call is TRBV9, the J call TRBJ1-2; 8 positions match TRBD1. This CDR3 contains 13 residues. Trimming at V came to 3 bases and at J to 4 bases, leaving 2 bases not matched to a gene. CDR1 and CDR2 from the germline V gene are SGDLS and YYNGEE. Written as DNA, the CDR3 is TGTGCCAGCAGCGACAGGGGGGCCTATGGCTACACCTTC. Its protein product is CASSDRGAYGYTF.